Below, 20 T cell receptor beta chains from the same sample are listed, as sequenced in a study of shared clonotypes between healthy human individuals. The assay was immunoSEQ multiplex PCR, and TCRdb's table has in-frame clones only and misses some. Here the sample spans approximately 1,000,000 clones, 78% being singletons. The specimen sequenced was memory CD4+ T cells from PBMCs. The sample's subset: CD45RA-negative fraction. These receptors were collected from a man younger than 35 in good health. Some clones in this sample may be carry-over from other donors' samples.

The chain couples TRBV5-1 to TRBJ2-1, with 12 bases fitting TRBD1. The CDR3 is 15 residues long. The trim removed 4 bases at V and 8 bases at J, leaving 7 bases unmatched. CDR1 SGHRS and CDR2 YFSETQ come from the germline V gene. CDR3 region: CASSPGTGGFDEQFF. The CDR3 DNA reads as TGCGCCAGCAGCCCTGGGACAGGGGGCTTCGATGAGCAGTTCTTC.

The V gene is TRBV5-6, the J gene TRBJ2-1, with D unresolved. Germline V lookup: CDR1 SGHDT, CDR2 YYEEEE. CDR3 length: 12 residues. V was cut by 2 bases and J by 8 bases, with 8 bases left in between. Here the CDR3 DNA reads TGTGCCAGCAGCTTCTCAGAAGATGAGCAGTTCTTC. This codes for CASSFSEDEQFF.

The chain employs TRBV4-2 and TRBJ1-2; tentative D call: TRBD1 (6 bases). In germline, CDR1 is LGHNA, CDR2 YNFKEQ. The V and J ends lost 0 bases and 5 bases respectively, with 22 bases between them. The CDR3 covers 18 residues. As DNA, the CDR3 is TGTGCCAGCAGCCAAGATTTAGGGCGGCAGGGGATACTATATGGCTACACCTTC. It codes for CASSQDLGRQGILYGYTF.

The chain links TRBV28 to TRBJ1-1; D gene uncertain. The CDR3 totals 13 residues. V was shortened by 7 bases and J by 8 bases, with 17 bases between the two germline ends. Germline loops: CDR1 MDHEN, CDR2 SYDVKM. CDR3 loop: CASILGDRREAFF. Written as DNA, the CDR3 is TGTGCCAGCATCTTGGGCGACCGGAGGGAAGCTTTCTTT. The entire variable domain, with the rest obtained from reference TRBV28 and TRBJ1-1, is as follows: DVKVTQSSRYLVKRTGEKVFLECVQDMDHENMFWYRQDPGLGLRLIYFSYDVKMKEKGDIPEGYSVSREKKERFSLILESASTNQTSMYLCASILGDRREAFFGQGTRLTVV.

This clone occurred a few times. V usage is TRBV27 and J usage is TRBJ2-6; D is ambiguous. This CDR3 contains 15 residues. Per germline, CDR1 MNHEY and CDR2 SMNVEV (reference sequence). V lost 3 bases and J 0 bases, leaving 6 bases between the germline ends. The CDR3 DNA reads as TGTGCCAGCAGTTTCATTTTCTCTGGGGCCAACGTCCTGACTTTC. Translating it yields CASSFIFSGANVLTF.

This chain joins TRBV7-8 and TRBJ2-6, with a possible D match to TRBD1 (6 bases). This CDR3 contains 20 residues. Between the trimmed V and J ends, which lost 1 base and 2 bases, there was a span of 21 bases. CDR1 is SGHVS and CDR2 is FQNEAQ in the germline V gene. As DNA, the CDR3 is TGTGCCAGCAGCTTAGGGCTACGGACAGCCCAAGGACCTGGGGCCAACGTCCTGACTTTC. It codes for CASSLGLRTAQGPGANVLTF.

This clone was observed a single time. V usage is TRBV7-9 and J usage is TRBJ1-1, with D perhaps matching TRBD1 (6 bases). Germline CDR1 is SEHNR and CDR2 is FQNEAQ (reference sequence). V lost 5 bases, J lost 2 bases, and 15 bases lay in between. The CDR3 is 15 amino acids. The CDR3 sequence: CASSLGQTGNTEAFF. DNA of the CDR3: TGTGCCAGCAGCCTCGGACAGACGGGCAACACTGAAGCTTTCTTT.

The V gene is TRBV7-2, the J gene TRBJ2-5; unclear D gene. The CDR3 sequence is 15 residues long. V was pared by 5 bases and J by 2 bases, with 15 bases between. Germline values: CDR1 SGHTA, CDR2 FQGNSA. The CDR3 nucleotides read TGTGCCAGCAGCCGCAATAGAGGTTCACAAGAGACCCAGTACTTC. It is translated as CASSRNRGSQETQYF.

CDR3 sequence reads: CASSQEPTGYSYEQYF. In DNA form, the CDR3 reads TGTGCCAGCAGCCAAGAACCGACAGGGTACTCCTACGAGCAGTACTTC. The chain couples TRBV4-2 to TRBJ2-7; the match to TRBD1 covers 7 bases. The CDR3 has 16 amino acids. The germline V gene encodes CDR1 LGHNA and CDR2 YNFKEQ. Trimming cost V 0 bases and J 0 bases; bases outside gene matches: 5.

The chain employs TRBV4-3 and TRBJ2-5; the match to TRBD1 covers 7 bases. V lost 0 bases to trimming and J lost 6 bases; unmatched junction nucleotides: 4. This CDR3 region has 14 residues. In germline, CDR1 is LGHNA, CDR2 YSLEER. The DNA of the CDR3 is TGCGCCAGCAGCCAAGATCGAGGGGGCAAGACCCAGTACTTC. It yields the protein CASSQDRGGKTQYF.

J is TRBJ2-7 and V is TRBV5-1, with 14 bases that match TRBD2. This CDR3 comprises 16 residues. Germline V CDR1 and CDR2: SGHRS, YFSETQ. The trim removed 4 bases at V and 3 bases at J, leaving 6 bases unmatched. CDR3 region: CASSVGTSGSYYEQYF. CDR3 coding DNA: TGCGCCAGCAGCGTAGGGACTAGCGGGAGTTACTACGAGCAGTACTTC.

As for this clone: Only one base separates this from a far larger clonotype, so it likely reflects a read error. In this CDR3 the conserved last residue, phenylalanine or tryptophan, is missing, so a read error is likely. This sequence joins TRBV5-4 and TRBJ2-7, with 12 nucleotides matching TRBD2. The CDR3 length is 15 residues. CDR1 and CDR2 from the germline V gene are SGHNT and YYREEE (reference sequence). Trimming removed 3 bases from V and 4 bases from J; junction bases left unmatched: 5. CDR3 coding DNA: TGTGCCAGCAGCTGGGCTAGCGGGAGGGGATACGAGCAGTACCTC. This sequence encodes CASSWASGRGYEQYL.

The chain recombines TRBV6-6 with TRBJ2-7, with D perhaps matching TRBD2 (5 bases). The V and J ends lost 10 bases and 4 bases respectively, with 20 bases between them. This CDR3 is 14 amino acids long. Germline CDR1 MNHNY, CDR2 SVGAGI (reference sequence). CDR3 amino acids: CATLESGGAYEQYF. Here the CDR3 DNA reads TGTGCCACCCTGGAGTCAGGAGGAGCGTACGAGCAGTACTTC.

The rearrangement links TRBV9 to TRBJ2-1; TRBD2 aligns across 8 bases. The ends lost 0 bases at V and 5 bases at J; junction bases unmatched: 10. Looked up from germline, CDR1 is SGDLS and CDR2 is YYNGEE. The CDR3 spans 17 residues. This CDR3 reads CASSVGGAGVRNNEQFF. Written as DNA, the CDR3 is TGTGCCAGCAGCGTAGGAGGAGCGGGAGTAAGGAACAATGAGCAGTTCTTC.

The chain joins TRBV19 to TRBJ2-1, with a weak D call TRBD2 (6 bases). Germline values: CDR1 LNHDA, CDR2 SQIVND (reference sequence). Trimming shortened V by 6 bases and J by 3 bases, and 15 bases separated the two germline ends. This CDR3 is 15 amino acids long. CDR3: CASSLNAGLYNEQFF. The CDR3 coding sequence is TGTGCCAGTAGCCTTAATGCGGGACTCTACAATGAGCAGTTCTTC.

V and J are TRBV4-1 and TRBJ2-1; no firm D call. Germline V gene sequence: CDR1 MGHRA, CDR2 YSYEKL. This CDR3 comprises 15 residues. V dropped 4 bases and J dropped 6 bases, with 16 bases sitting between them. CDR3 in amino acids: CASSLFSQAINEQFF. The CDR3, as DNA: TGCGCCAGCAGCCTTTTCTCTCAAGCGATCAATGAGCAGTTCTTC.

In regard to this clone: The sample holds other DNA sequences that translate to the same CDR3. The chain links TRBV7-2 to TRBJ2-1, with TRBD2 matching 7 bases. The CDR3 sequence is 16 residues long. Germline V CDR1 and CDR2: SGHTA, FQGNSA. Trimming at V came to 5 bases and at J to 0 bases, leaving 7 bases not matched to a gene. For the CDR3, the DNA is TGTGCCAGCAGCCTGCGGGGGTCGAGCTCCTACAATGAGCAGTTCTTC. Its protein is CASSLRGSSSYNEQFF.

The chain has TRBV19 and TRBJ2-1; the D gene is possibly TRBD2 (5 bases). The length of the CDR3 is 15 residues. The germline V gene has CDR1 LNHDA and CDR2 SQIVND (reference sequence). Trimming took off 4 bases at V and 0 bases at J, with 10 bases between the two ends. CDR3 in DNA: TGTGCCAGTAGTACGGACTCGAGCTCCTACAATGAGCAGTTCTTC. Residues: CASSTDSSSYNEQFF.

The chain joins TRBV4-1 to TRBJ1-2; D is uncertain. V shed 0 bases and J shed 8 bases, with 16 bases lying between them. The CDR3 length is 15 residues. Germline assignment: CDR1 MGHRA and CDR2 YSYEKL. The CDR3 bases are TGCGCCAGCAGCCAAGAAGTCACTCTTTACGGGGGCTACACCTTC. The encoded protein is CASSQEVTLYGGYTF.

The V and J genes are TRBV6-5 and TRBJ1-2; D is undetermined. Germline CDR1 reads MNHEY; CDR2 reads SVGAGI. Between the trimmed V and J ends, which lost 0 bases and 7 bases, there was a span of 9 bases. CDR3 length: 13 amino acids. CDR3 sequence (DNA): TGTGCCAGCAGTTACTCGAATCCCGGTGGCTACACCTTC. Amino acid sequence: CASSYSNPGGYTF.